These 4 T cell receptor beta chains were all obtained from the same sample, sequenced in a study of Graves' ophthalmopathy and Graves' hyperthyroidism. Amplification of TCR beta CDR3 regions used RNA transcripts. RT-PCR in the first round used HTBI primers; a second-round multiplex PCR followed. TCRdb processed the multiplex PCR reads anew with MiXCR; each CDR3 protein has one entry. The sample has approximately 460,000 distinct CDR3 sequences; approximately 14% are singletons. The specimen was blood. These TCRs come from a woman aged 25 to 45 with Graves' ophthalmopathy.

This clonotype was seen ten or more times. The chain carries TRBV12-3 or TRBV12-4 and TRBJ1-2, with D possibly being TRBD1 (6 bases). Trimming left V 5 bases short and J 8 bases short, with 12 bases between. The CDR3 is 12 residues long. This chain's CDR3 is CASSDTGTGYTF. The CDR3 DNA is TGTGCCAGCAGTGATACCGGGACAGGCTACACCTTC.

This clonotype was detected ten times or more. The V call is TRBV9, the J call TRBJ2-2; D may be TRBD2 (6 bases). Germline-derived CDR1 and CDR2 are SGDLS and YYNGEE. The CDR3 runs to 16 residues. Trimming took 2 bases from V and 6 from J, leaving 17 bases between them. CDR3 DNA: TGTGCCAGCAGCGTCGGGCACCTTGGCGGGGCCGGGGAGCTGTTTTTT. This sequence encodes CASSVGHLGGAGELFF.

This clonotype was observed at least ten times. The gene calls are TRBV9 and TRBJ1-2; D gene unclear. This CDR3 is 14 amino acids long. The germline gives CDR1 SGDLS, CDR2 YYNGEE. V lost 0 bases to trimming and J lost 4 bases, with 10 bases between them. The CDR3: CASSVEAVGYGYTF. The CDR3 nucleotides are TGTGCCAGCAGCGTAGAAGCGGTGGGCTATGGCTACACCTTC.

In this sample, this clonotype turned up many times. The rearrangement joins TRBV28 to TRBJ1-1; 7 bases map to TRBD1. V shed 5 bases, J shed 0 bases, and the junction held 3 bases outside the gene matches. The CDR3 has 14 amino acids. CDR1 MDHEN and CDR2 SYDVKM come from the germline V gene. The CDR3, as DNA: TGTGCCAGCAGTGGGGGACAGTTGAACACTGAAGCTTTCTTT. The encoded protein is CASSGGQLNTEAFF.